This TCR beta chain comes out of a study of regulatory T cells in long-lasting Graves disease. Germline V gene lookup returns CDR1 MNHNS and CDR2 SASEGT. CDR3 size: 14 residues. V was trimmed by 8 bases and J by 5 bases, leaving 16 bases between them. This clonotype was observed many times. To make TCR beta libraries, researchers used iRepertoire HTBI primers and Arm-PCR of CDR3 regions. TCRdb recomputed calls from the multiplex PCR reads with MiXCR, one row per CDR3 protein. The sample shows roughly 300,000 distinct CDR3 sequences, about 20% of them seen only once. Described time point: persistent/refractory GD, antithyroid drugs over 5 years with positive TRAb. PBMC RNA served as the TCR library source.

This chain links TRBV6-1 with TRBJ1-5, with D tentatively TRBD1 (6 bases). The clonotype was recovered from a female donor with Graves disease. The source was peripheral blood mononuclear cells (PBMCs), collected when the disease was refractory, from a patient treated with antithyroid drugs. Here the CDR3 DNA reads TGTGCCAGCGGAAGACAGGTCTCTTATCAGCCCCAGCATTTT. Residues: CASGRQVSYQPQHF.